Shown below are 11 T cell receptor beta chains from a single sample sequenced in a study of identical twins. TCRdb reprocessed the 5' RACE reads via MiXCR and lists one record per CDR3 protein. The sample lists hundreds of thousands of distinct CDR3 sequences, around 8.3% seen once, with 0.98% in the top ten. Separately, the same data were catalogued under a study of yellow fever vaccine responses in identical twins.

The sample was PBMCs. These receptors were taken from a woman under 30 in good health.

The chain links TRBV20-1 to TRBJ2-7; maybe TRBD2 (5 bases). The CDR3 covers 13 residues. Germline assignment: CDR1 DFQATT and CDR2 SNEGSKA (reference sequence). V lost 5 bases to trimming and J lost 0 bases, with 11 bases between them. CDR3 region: CSARRDVSYEQYF. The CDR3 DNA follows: TGCAGTGCTCGCCGGGATGTCTCCTACGAGCAGTACTTC.

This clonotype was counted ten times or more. CDR3 protein: CAISESPGSTDTQYF. The CDR3 nucleotides read TGTGCCATCAGTGAGTCGCCAGGAAGCACAGATACGCAGTATTTT. This chain links TRBV10-3 with TRBJ2-3; D ambiguous. The V end lost 0 bases, the J end lost 0 bases, and 7 bases lay between the germline ends. There are 15 residues in the CDR3. CDR1 and CDR2 (germline): ENHRY, SYGVKD.

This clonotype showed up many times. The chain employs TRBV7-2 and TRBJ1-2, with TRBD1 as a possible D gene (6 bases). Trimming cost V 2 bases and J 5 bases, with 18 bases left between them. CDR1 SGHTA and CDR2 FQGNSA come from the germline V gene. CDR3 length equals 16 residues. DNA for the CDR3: TGTGCCAGCAGCTTAATGGCAGGGGCGCGATTGTATGGCTACACCTTC. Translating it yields CASSLMAGARLYGYTF.

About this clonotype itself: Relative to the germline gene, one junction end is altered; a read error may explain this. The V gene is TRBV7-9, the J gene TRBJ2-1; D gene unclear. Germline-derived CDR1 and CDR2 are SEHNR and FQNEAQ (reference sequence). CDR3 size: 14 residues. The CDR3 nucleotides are TGTGCCAACAGCACGGACGGTGCCTACAATGAGCAGTTCTTC. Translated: CANSTDGAYNEQFF.

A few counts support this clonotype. In DNA, the CDR3 is TGTGCCAGCAGCTTAATGAGAACAGGGAGTGGCTACACCTTC. It is translated as CASSLMRTGSGYTF. The rearrangement joins TRBV7-3 to TRBJ1-2, with D perhaps matching TRBD1 (6 bases). The CDR3 consists of 14 residues. Germline-derived CDR1 and CDR2 are SGHTA and FQGTGA. Trimming took 1 base from V and 7 from J, leaving 13 bases between them.

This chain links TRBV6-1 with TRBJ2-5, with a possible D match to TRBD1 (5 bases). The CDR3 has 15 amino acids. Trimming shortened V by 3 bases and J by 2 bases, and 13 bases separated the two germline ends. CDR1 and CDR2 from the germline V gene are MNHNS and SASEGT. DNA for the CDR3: TGTGCCAGCAGTGAGCACTCTGGGGCGCAAGAGACCCAGTACTTC. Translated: CASSEHSGAQETQYF.

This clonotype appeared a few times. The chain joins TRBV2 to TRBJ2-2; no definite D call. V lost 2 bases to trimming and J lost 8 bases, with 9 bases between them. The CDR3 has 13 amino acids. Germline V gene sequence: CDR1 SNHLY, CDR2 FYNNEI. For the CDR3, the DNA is TGTGCCAGCAGTGAAAGTGGTGTAGGGGAGCTGTTTTTT. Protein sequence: CASSESGVGELFF. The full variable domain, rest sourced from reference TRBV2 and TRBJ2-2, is EPEVTQTPSHQVTQMGQEVILRCVPISNHLYFYWYRQILGQKVEFLVSFYNNEISEKSEIFDDQFSVERPDGSNFTLKIRSTKLEDSAMYFCASSESGVGELFFGEGSRLTVL.

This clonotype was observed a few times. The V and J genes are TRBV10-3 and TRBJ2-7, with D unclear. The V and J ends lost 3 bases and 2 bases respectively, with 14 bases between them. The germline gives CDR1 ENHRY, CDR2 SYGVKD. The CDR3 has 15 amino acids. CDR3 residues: CAISDLTDSTYEQYF. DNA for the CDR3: TGTGCCATCAGTGACCTTACCGACTCGACCTACGAGCAGTACTTC.

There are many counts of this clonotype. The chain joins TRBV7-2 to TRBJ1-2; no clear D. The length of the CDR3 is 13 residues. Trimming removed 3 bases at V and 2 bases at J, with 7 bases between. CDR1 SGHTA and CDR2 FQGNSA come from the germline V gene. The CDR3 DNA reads TGTGCCAGCAGCTTCCCCGGGAACTATGGCTACACCTTC. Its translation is CASSFPGNYGYTF.

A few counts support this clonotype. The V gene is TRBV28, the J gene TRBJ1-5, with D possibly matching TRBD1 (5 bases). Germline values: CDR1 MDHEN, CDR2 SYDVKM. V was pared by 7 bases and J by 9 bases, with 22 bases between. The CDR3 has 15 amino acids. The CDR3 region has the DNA TGTGCCAGCATCGCAGAGGGGACGGGGTATTTGCCCCAGCATTTT. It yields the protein CASIAEGTGYLPQHF.

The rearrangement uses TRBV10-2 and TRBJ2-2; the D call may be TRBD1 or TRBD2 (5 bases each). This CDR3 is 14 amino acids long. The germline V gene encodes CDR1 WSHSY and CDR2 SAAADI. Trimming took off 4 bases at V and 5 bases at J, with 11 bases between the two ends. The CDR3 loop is CASSGGELTGELFF. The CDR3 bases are TGCGCCAGCAGTGGAGGGGAACTGACCGGGGAGCTGTTTTTT.